This T cell receptor (beta chain) appears in the sequencing data of a study of regulatory T cells in long-lasting Graves disease. The V gene lost 2 bases and the J gene lost 1 base, with 11 bases spanning the gap. Germline CDR1 reads SEHNR; CDR2 reads FQNEAQ (reference sequence). This CDR3 contains 15 residues. With iRepertoire HTBI primers and Arm-PCR of CDR3 regions, TCR beta libraries were built. TCRdb reanalysed the multiplex PCR reads using MiXCR and keeps one entry per CDR3 protein. This sample yields a few hundred thousand distinct CDR3 sequences, of which over 9.5% are seen a single time; approximately 20% belongs to the top ten. This clonotype has ten or more counts. Its antigen is currently unknown. The study, taken as a whole, reports: Examination was confined to peripheral blood, excluding thyroid tissue. Graves' patients with persistent disease showed TCR diversity lower than patients newly diagnosed.

Time point given: newly diagnosed GD, antithyroid drugs for less than 3 months. With RNA extracted from PBMCs as input, the TCR library was made. The sample also formed part of further work on T cells in Graves' hyperthyroidism and ophthalmopathy. Per that paper: For Graves' hyperthyroidism to be stable, ophthalmopathy could not progress within 18 months. Patients having uncontrolled infection, another autoimmune disease, pregnancy or lactation were not included.

The sequence came from a woman under 30 with Graves disease. Source: peripheral blood mononuclear cells (PBMCs), taken at new diagnosis, from a patient treated with antithyroid drugs. This sequence joins TRBV7-9 and TRBJ2-5; D remains ambiguous. The chain's CDR3 is CASSLQTVPQETQYF. CDR3 in DNA: TGTGCCAGCAGCTTACAAACGGTGCCCCAAGAGACCCAGTACTTC.